These T cell receptor beta chains were read from a single sample in a study of blood T cell repertoires in COVID-19. Libraries were prepared by immunoSEQ multiplex PCR; TCRdb keeps only in-frame clonotypes and omits some of them. The top ten clones hold 15% of a sample with 100,000 to 120,000 clones, 80% to 85% of them seen once. Sequenced: peripheral blood. The source of these receptors is an elderly woman with acute or convalescent COVID-19. Each CDR3 is given with its conserved first and last residue. The D gene is left open where the match is weak.

D | J | V | CDR3
- | TRBJ1-1 | TRBV12-3/TRBV12-4 | CASSDRNRPEAFF
- | TRBJ2-7 | TRBV2 | CASKWGPSYEQYF
- | TRBJ2-3 | TRBV6-5 | CASSFRENLDTQYF
TRBD2 | TRBJ2-1 | TRBV28 | CASSQFGTSTGRNEQFF
TRBD2 | TRBJ2-3 | TRBV24-1 | CATSSGEATDTQYF
- | TRBJ2-3 | TRBV9 | CASSGYRASTDTQYF
TRBD1 | TRBJ2-5 | TRBV15 | CATSRGDSFQETQYF
- | TRBJ2-1 | TRBV7-9 | CASSPGLHLFEQFF
TRBD1 | TRBJ1-1 | TRBV5-4 | CASSLPTGGMNTEAFF
TRBD1 | TRBJ1-2 | TRBV6-5 | CASSYLRGWESGYTF
- | TRBJ1-1 | TRBV25-1 | CASSDLQDRDTEAFF
- | TRBJ2-6 | TRBV18 | CASSPTETKGANVLTF
TRBD1 | TRBJ1-2 | TRBV2 | CASSRDRGYYGYTF
- | TRBJ1-1 | TRBV5-1 | CASGSQGTENTEAFF
- | TRBJ1-6 | TRBV6-1 | CASSELAQGNSPLHF
- | TRBJ1-4 | TRBV15 | CATSLGGDGEKLFF
TRBD1 | TRBJ1-1 | TRBV19 | CASTVDRVEFF
TRBD1 | TRBJ1-3 | TRBV5-1 | CASSLGDRARSGNTIYF